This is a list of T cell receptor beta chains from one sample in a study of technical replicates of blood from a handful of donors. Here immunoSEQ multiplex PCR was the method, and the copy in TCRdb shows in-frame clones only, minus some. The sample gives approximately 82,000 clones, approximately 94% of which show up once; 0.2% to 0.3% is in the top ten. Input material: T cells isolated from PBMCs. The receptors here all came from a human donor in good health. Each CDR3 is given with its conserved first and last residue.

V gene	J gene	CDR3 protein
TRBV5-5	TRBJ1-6	CASSLSTAQFLHF
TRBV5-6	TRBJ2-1	CASSSGGGAYNEQFF
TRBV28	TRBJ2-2	CASSYLSGRSTGELFF
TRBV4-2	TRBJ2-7	CASSQPGILSSYEQYF
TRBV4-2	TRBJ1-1	CASSQGWRGALFTEAFF
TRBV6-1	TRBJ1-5	CASIRQGASNQPQHF
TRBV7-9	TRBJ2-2	CASSLGSGGYTGELFF
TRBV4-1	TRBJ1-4	CASSPGQGWEKLFF
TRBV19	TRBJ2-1	CASSMLAGGLVDEQFF
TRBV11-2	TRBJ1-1	CASSIPGQGSSEAFF
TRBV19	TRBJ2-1	CASSIDKTSGRYNEQFF
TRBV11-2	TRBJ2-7	CASRGFRGNYEQYF
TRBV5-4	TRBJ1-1	CASSFGQENTEAFF
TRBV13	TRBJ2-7	CASSQPGGRDEQYF
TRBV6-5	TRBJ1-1	CASSSGTGGTEAFF
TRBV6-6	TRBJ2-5	CASSYGTGEGTQYF
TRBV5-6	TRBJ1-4	CASSLGATNEKLFF
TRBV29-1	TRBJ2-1	CSVLAGKIEQFF